This TCR beta chain was documented in a study of CD8 T cells in Susac syndrome. V dropped 5 bases and J dropped 5 bases, with 18 bases sitting between them. The CDR3 spans 15 residues. Germline V gives CDR1 SGHTA, CDR2 FQGTGA. With random hexamers, reverse transcription was performed on 0.5 to 1 ug of RNA. Across 54 Vbeta and 13 Jbeta, TCR beta CDR3 was amplified with immunoSEQ multiplex PCR. TCRdb used MiXCR to reprocess the immunoSEQ multiplex PCR reads, holding one entry per CDR3 protein. The sample has about 300,000 distinct CDR3 sequences, 65% to 90% seen once. This clonotype was counted a few times. CD8+ and CD4+ blood T cells underwent TCR beta sequencing.

The sequenced material came from CD8+ T cells from PBMCs. The chain has TRBV7-3 and TRBJ2-5, with D hard to call. This sequence was found in a human donor with multiple sclerosis. In nucleotides, the CDR3 is TGTGCCAGCAGCCCTACCCTTGGGCAGAAGGAGACCCAGTACTTC. Its translation: CASSPTLGQKETQYF.